This TCR beta chain was identified during a study of T cell responses to AZD1222 COVID-19 vaccine. The table came from immunoSEQ multiplex PCR; TCRdb's copy has only in-frame clones and leaves some out. The sample yields 170,000 or so clones, roughly nine tenths seen once. The V gene end was trimmed by 0 bases and the J gene end by 9 bases; junction bases not matched to a gene: 3. CDR1 and CDR2 (germline): SGDLS, YYNGEE. This CDR3 spans 14 amino acids. The sequenced sample was peripheral blood, obtained on day 0 of AZD1222 vaccination. The rearrangement uses TRBV9 and TRBJ1-6; 7 nucleotides align to TRBD1. This sequence was found in an adult in good health. The CDR3, as DNA: TGTGCCAGCAGCGTAGACAGGGGCCCTTCACCCCTCCACTTT. Its translation is CASSVDRGPSPLHF.